This is a list of T cell receptor beta chains from one sample in a study of OX40 agonist ivuxolimab in advanced cancers. The repertoire was sequenced with immunoSEQ multiplex PCR; TCRdb's copy has only in-frame clones and lacks some. The table records about 42,000 clones, more than 80% of them present only once. The starting material was CD4+ or CD8+ T cells sorted from blood, obtained in a trial of the OX40 agonist ivuxolimab. These receptors came from an adult with an advanced solid tumor such as melanoma, head and neck, liver or kidney cancer. Both conserved end residues are part of each CDR3. The order of the fields is J gene, D gene, V gene, clone size, CDR3 DNA, CDR3 protein. D genes are given only for firm matches. Only part of the rows carry a size: once, few, many, or a class if the clone is expanded.

j_gene: TRBJ1-2; d_gene: TRBD1; v_gene: TRBV11-2; abundance: once; CDR3nt: TGTGCCAGCAGCTTCGGTCAAGACAGGGTTGGCTACACCTTC; CDR3aa: CASSFGQDRVGYTF
j_gene: TRBJ2-5; d_gene: -; v_gene: TRBV6-1; abundance: -; CDR3nt: TGTGCCAGCAGGGGCGGAGCCGTCCAAGAGACCCAGTACTTC; CDR3aa: CASRGGAVQETQYF
j_gene: TRBJ2-7; d_gene: TRBD1; v_gene: TRBV27; abundance: -; CDR3nt: TGTGCCAGCAGTTTAAACCGGGACAGGGGCGAGCAGTACTTC; CDR3aa: CASSLNRDRGEQYF
j_gene: TRBJ2-7; d_gene: -; v_gene: TRBV7-9; abundance: -; CDR3nt: TGTGCCAGCAGCGAGGGACATGCCTACGAGCAGTACTTC; CDR3aa: CASSEGHAYEQYF
j_gene: TRBJ2-3; d_gene: -; v_gene: TRBV6-1; abundance: -; CDR3nt: TGTGCCAGCAGTGGAAGCCCCGATACGCAGTATTTT; CDR3aa: CASSGSPDTQYF
j_gene: TRBJ2-1; d_gene: TRBD2; v_gene: TRBV7-9; abundance: -; CDR3nt: TGTGCCAGCAGCTTCCAACTACTAGCGGTCTACAATGAGCAGTTCTTC; CDR3aa: CASSFQLLAVYNEQFF
j_gene: TRBJ1-1; d_gene: -; v_gene: TRBV30; abundance: few; CDR3nt: TGTGCCTGGTTAAGATTGGACGGGAACACTGAAGCTTTCTTT; CDR3aa: CAWLRLDGNTEAFF
j_gene: TRBJ2-7; d_gene: -; v_gene: TRBV6-5; abundance: few; CDR3nt: TGTGCCAGCAGAGATACGGACGGGGATATCTACGAGCAGTACTTC; CDR3aa: CASRDTDGDIYEQYF
j_gene: TRBJ1-2; d_gene: TRBD1; v_gene: TRBV4-3; abundance: few; CDR3nt: TGCGCCAGCAGCCCAGACAGGGAATCTAACTATGGCTACACCTTC; CDR3aa: CASSPDRESNYGYTF
j_gene: TRBJ1-1; d_gene: -; v_gene: TRBV12-5; abundance: -; CDR3nt: TGTGCTAGTGGTTTGGTCGGGAACACTGAAGCTTTCTTT; CDR3aa: CASGLVGNTEAFF
j_gene: TRBJ2-7; d_gene: TRBD2; v_gene: TRBV4-2; abundance: once; CDR3nt: TGTGCCAGCAGCCAAGCTAGCGGGTCCTACGAGCAGTACTTC; CDR3aa: CASSQASGSYEQYF
j_gene: TRBJ2-7; d_gene: -; v_gene: TRBV11-3; abundance: -; CDR3nt: TGTGCCAGCAGCTTACCTAGCCCAGTCTCCTACGAGCAGTACTTC; CDR3aa: CASSLPSPVSYEQYF
j_gene: TRBJ2-5; d_gene: TRBD2; v_gene: TRBV6-1; abundance: -; CDR3nt: TGTGCCAGCTCAACTAGCGGGGAAGAGACCCAGTACTTC; CDR3aa: CASSTSGEETQYF
j_gene: TRBJ2-3; d_gene: -; v_gene: TRBV11-2; abundance: -; CDR3nt: TGTGCCAGCAGCTTCGACGGACAGCTCACAGATACGCAGTATTTT; CDR3aa: CASSFDGQLTDTQYF
j_gene: TRBJ2-2; d_gene: TRBD1; v_gene: TRBV19; abundance: -; CDR3nt: TGTGCCAGTAAAGAATCACAGGGGGCCCCGGCCGGGGAGCTGTTTTTT; CDR3aa: CASKESQGAPAGELFF
j_gene: TRBJ2-1; d_gene: -; v_gene: TRBV6-5; abundance: -; CDR3nt: TGTGCCAGCAGTTATTATGGGACTTGGGATTCGAATGAGCAGTTCTTC; CDR3aa: CASSYYGTWDSNEQFF
j_gene: TRBJ2-3; d_gene: TRBD1; v_gene: TRBV2; abundance: -; CDR3nt: TGTGCCAGCAGGTGGACAGGGTTTGGCACAGATACGCAGTATTTT; CDR3aa: CASRWTGFGTDTQYF
j_gene: TRBJ1-1; d_gene: -; v_gene: TRBV28; abundance: -; CDR3nt: TGTGCCAGCAGTTTGGTAGGGGAAACTGAAGCTTTCTTT; CDR3aa: CASSLVGETEAFF
j_gene: TRBJ1-5; d_gene: -; v_gene: TRBV30; abundance: -; CDR3nt: TGTGCCTGGTCGTCAGGTATAGGCAATCAGCCCCAGCATTTT; CDR3aa: CAWSSGIGNQPQHF
j_gene: TRBJ2-3; d_gene: -; v_gene: TRBV6-6; abundance: -; CDR3nt: TGTGCCAGCAGTTACTTACGGACGGAACGCACAGATACGCAGTATTTT; CDR3aa: CASSYLRTERTDTQYF
j_gene: TRBJ2-5; d_gene: TRBD2; v_gene: TRBV4-2; abundance: -; CDR3nt: TGTGCCAGCAGCCAAGATAGGGCGGGGGGGAGAGAGACCCAGTACTTC; CDR3aa: CASSQDRAGGRETQYF
j_gene: TRBJ1-1; d_gene: -; v_gene: TRBV6-1; abundance: -; CDR3nt: TGTGCCAGCAGTGGAGGACCGTGGGGAAAGAACACTGAAGCTTTCTTT; CDR3aa: CASSGGPWGKNTEAFF
j_gene: TRBJ2-7; d_gene: -; v_gene: TRBV2; abundance: -; CDR3nt: TGTGCCAGCCGTGGGGGGAGCTACGAGCAGTACTTC; CDR3aa: CASRGGSYEQYF
j_gene: TRBJ2-1; d_gene: -; v_gene: TRBV2; abundance: -; CDR3nt: TGTGCCAGCAGTGATTCACTAGGGGGTCTCAATGAGCAGTTCTTC; CDR3aa: CASSDSLGGLNEQFF
j_gene: TRBJ1-2; d_gene: -; v_gene: TRBV30; abundance: -; CDR3nt: TGTGCCTGGAGTGTACAGGTCCTTAACTATGGCTACACCTTC; CDR3aa: CAWSVQVLNYGYTF
j_gene: TRBJ2-6; d_gene: -; v_gene: TRBV7-2; abundance: -; CDR3nt: TGTGCCAGCAGCTTAGATCTTGTGCATTCTGGGGCCAACGTCCTGACTTTC; CDR3aa: CASSLDLVHSGANVLTF
j_gene: TRBJ1-1; d_gene: -; v_gene: TRBV27; abundance: -; CDR3nt: TGTGCCAGCAGTGGCCCCCTTTCTGAAGCTTTCTTT; CDR3aa: CASSGPLSEAFF
j_gene: TRBJ1-2; d_gene: TRBD1; v_gene: TRBV27; abundance: -; CDR3nt: TGTGCCAGCAGAAGCGGGACAGCAAACTATGGCTACACCTTC; CDR3aa: CASRSGTANYGYTF
j_gene: TRBJ2-7; d_gene: -; v_gene: TRBV5-4; abundance: few; CDR3nt: TGTGCCACCCGGCAAGGGGAATACGAGCAGTACTTC; CDR3aa: CATRQGEYEQYF
j_gene: TRBJ2-5; d_gene: -; v_gene: TRBV6-5; abundance: -; CDR3nt: TGTGCCAGCAGCTCTGACAGGAAAGAGACCCAGTACTTC; CDR3aa: CASSSDRKETQYF
j_gene: TRBJ2-7; d_gene: TRBD2; v_gene: TRBV30; abundance: -; CDR3nt: TGTGCCTGGAGTGGACTAGCGGGGGGGAGGAGCTCCTACGAGCAGTACTTC; CDR3aa: CAWSGLAGGRSSYEQYF
j_gene: TRBJ2-6; d_gene: -; v_gene: TRBV7-2; abundance: once; CDR3nt: TGTGCCAGCAGCTTAAAGGTCTCCTTTGCGCCCTCTGGGGCCAACGTCCTGACTTTC; CDR3aa: CASSLKVSFAPSGANVLTF
j_gene: TRBJ1-1; d_gene: -; v_gene: TRBV9; abundance: -; CDR3nt: TGTGCCAGCAGCGTAGACGGAAACACTGAAGCTTTCTTT; CDR3aa: CASSVDGNTEAFF
j_gene: TRBJ2-1; d_gene: TRBD2; v_gene: TRBV7-8; abundance: -; CDR3nt: TGTGCCAGCAGCAAAACCAGCGGGACGGGTTACAATGAGCAGTTCTTC; CDR3aa: CASSKTSGTGYNEQFF
j_gene: TRBJ2-1; d_gene: -; v_gene: TRBV30; abundance: -; CDR3nt: TGTGCCTGGAGCTGGTCCTACAATGAGCAGTTCTTC; CDR3aa: CAWSWSYNEQFF
j_gene: TRBJ1-2; d_gene: -; v_gene: TRBV28; abundance: -; CDR3nt: TGTGCCAGCAGTTCCGGCCAAGACTATGGCTACACCTTC; CDR3aa: CASSSGQDYGYTF
j_gene: TRBJ2-7; d_gene: TRBD2; v_gene: TRBV30; abundance: -; CDR3nt: TGTGCCTGGGGGACTAGCGGCTACGAGCAGTACTTC; CDR3aa: CAWGTSGYEQYF
j_gene: TRBJ2-1; d_gene: -; v_gene: TRBV30; abundance: -; CDR3nt: TGTGCCTGGAGTCCGCGCGGGGCAAGCTCCTACAATGAGCAGTTCTTC; CDR3aa: CAWSPRGASSYNEQFF
j_gene: TRBJ2-7; d_gene: -; v_gene: TRBV11-2; abundance: -; CDR3nt: TGTGCCAGCAGCTTAGCTCGATACGAGCAGTACTTC; CDR3aa: CASSLARYEQYF
j_gene: TRBJ1-4; d_gene: TRBD1; v_gene: TRBV19; abundance: once; CDR3nt: TGTGCCAGTAGTATCCGGGACAGGGGTGAAAAACTGTTTTTT; CDR3aa: CASSIRDRGEKLFF
j_gene: TRBJ1-4; d_gene: -; v_gene: TRBV19; abundance: once; CDR3nt: TGTGCCAGTAGTATGACGGACCCATGGATCCCTGAAAAACTGTTTTTT; CDR3aa: CASSMTDPWIPEKLFF
j_gene: TRBJ1-5; d_gene: -; v_gene: TRBV7-9; abundance: few; CDR3nt: TGTGCCAGCAGCTCTTCGGACGGGAATCAGCCCCAGCATTTT; CDR3aa: CASSSSDGNQPQHF
j_gene: TRBJ1-4; d_gene: -; v_gene: TRBV5-1; abundance: -; CDR3nt: TGCGCCAGCAGCCCGGGGTTGGAGATAAATGAAAAACTGTTTTTT; CDR3aa: CASSPGLEINEKLFF